Given below is one T cell receptor (beta chain) in context. No antigen is known for it. The germline V gene has CDR1 GTSNPN and CDR2 SVGIG (reference sequence). The V gene lost 2 bases and the J gene lost 0 bases, with 10 bases spanning the gap. The CDR3 runs 15 residues. The sample belongs to a study of blood T cells in healthy people across ages. Collection of 7.5 to 10 milliliters of peripheral blood was performed for each donor. A second PCR of about 6 to 11 cycles used a sample-barcoded 5' primer and a J-beta primer mix. Each CDR3 protein is one row after TCRdb ran MiXCR on the 5' RACE reads. The sample holds around 500,000 distinct CDR3 sequences, about 28% seen once. Notes on the study in general: Both higher diversity and more naive CD4+ cells marked long-lived donors when set against aged donors. Estimates based on one million T cells were treated as lower bounds.

These sequences were also reported in another study, on T cells of mothers and their children. Turning to that study: Overlap measured in related mother-child pairs was slightly, non-significantly higher than in unrelated pairs.

The sequence came from a boy under 10 years old in good health. Source material: blood. This chain links TRBV30 with TRBJ1-4, with D possibly being TRBD1 (5 bases). This chain's CDR3 is CAWSWGFATNEKLFF. The CDR3 nucleotides read TGTGCCTGGAGTTGGGGGTTTGCAACTAATGAAAAACTGTTTTTT.